This T cell receptor (beta chain) was sequenced during a study of PD-1 blockade in mismatch repair-deficient tumors. Study results and caveats: After pembrolizumab, tumor-resident clones rose rapidly, then generally contracted before radiologic responses.

PCR or immunohistochemistry showed mismatch repair deficiency in every enrolled patient. There are 14 residues in the CDR3. V was clipped by 5 bases and J by 8 bases; unmatched bases: 8. CDR1 and CDR2 (germline): SGHRS, YFSETQ. The assay was immunoSEQ multiplex PCR, and TCRdb's table has in-frame clones only and misses some. Of 25,000 to 30,000 clones detected, less than 85% appear once; the ten largest clones hold about 3%. Note on this clone: The antigen is not known.

The TCR was taken from an adult with mismatch repair-deficient cancer. The chain is built from TRBV5-1 and TRBJ1-4; 8 nucleotides line up with TRBD1. Sequenced material: PBMCs, taken before pembrolizumab treatment. CDR3 bases: TGCGCCAGCAGGAAGACAGGGGAGAGGGAAAAACTGTTTTTT. Its translation: CASRKTGEREKLFF.